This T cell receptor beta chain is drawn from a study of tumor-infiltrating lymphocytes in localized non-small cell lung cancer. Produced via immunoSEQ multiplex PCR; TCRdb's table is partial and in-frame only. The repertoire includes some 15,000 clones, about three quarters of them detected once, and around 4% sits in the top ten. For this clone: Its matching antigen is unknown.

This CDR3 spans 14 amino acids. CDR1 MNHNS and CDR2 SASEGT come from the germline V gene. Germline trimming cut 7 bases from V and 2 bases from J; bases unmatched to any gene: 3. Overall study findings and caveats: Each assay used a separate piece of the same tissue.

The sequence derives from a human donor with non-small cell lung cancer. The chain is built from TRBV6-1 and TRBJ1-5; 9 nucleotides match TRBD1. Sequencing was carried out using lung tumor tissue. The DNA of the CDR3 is TGTGCCAGCACCCGGACAGGGGGCAATCAGCCCCAGCATTTT. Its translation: CASTRTGGNQPQHF.